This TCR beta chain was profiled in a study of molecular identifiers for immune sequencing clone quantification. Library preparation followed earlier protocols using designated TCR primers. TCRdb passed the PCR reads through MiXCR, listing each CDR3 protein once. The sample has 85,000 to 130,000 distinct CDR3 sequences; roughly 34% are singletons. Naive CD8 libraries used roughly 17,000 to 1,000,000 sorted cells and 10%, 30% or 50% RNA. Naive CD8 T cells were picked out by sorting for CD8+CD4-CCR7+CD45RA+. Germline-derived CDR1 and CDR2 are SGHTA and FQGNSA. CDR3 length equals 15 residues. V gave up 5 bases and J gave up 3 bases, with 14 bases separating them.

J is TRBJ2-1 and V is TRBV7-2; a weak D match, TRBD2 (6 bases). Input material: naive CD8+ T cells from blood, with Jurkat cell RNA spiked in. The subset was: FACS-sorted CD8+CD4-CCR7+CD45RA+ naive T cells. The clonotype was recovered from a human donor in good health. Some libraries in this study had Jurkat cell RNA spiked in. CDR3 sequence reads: CASSLFGGDYNEQFF. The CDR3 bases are TGTGCCAGCAGCCTCTTTGGAGGGGACTACAATGAGCAGTTCTTC. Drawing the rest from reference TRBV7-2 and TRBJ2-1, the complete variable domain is GAGVSQSPSNKVTEKGKDVELRCDPISGHTALYWYRQSLGQGLEFLIYFQGNSAPDKSGLPSDRFSAERTGGSVSTLTIQRTQQEDSAVYLCASSLFGGDYNEQFFGPGTRLTVL.